A single sample is the source of the 2 T cell receptor beta chains below, sequenced in a study of beta chain features in type 1 diabetes. These TCRs are of unknown antigen specificity. Regarding the study as a whole: Researchers report that Type 1 diabetes patients had moderately but significantly shorter TCRB CDR3s across all four CD4+ subsets.

Isolated RNA was reverse transcribed in full, so expressed TCRB transcripts were sequenced. The method was immunoSEQ multiplex PCR; TCRdb's version includes in-frame clones alone and lacks a portion of them. Here the sample spans approximately 250,000 clones, roughly 16% being singletons. The sequenced sample was naive CD4+ T cells from blood. The receptor set was obtained from a man aged 25 to 45 with type 1 diabetes.

The gene calls are TRBV29-1 and TRBJ2-6; no firm D call. V was pared by 4 bases and J by 1 base, with 8 bases between. The CDR3 sequence is 14 residues long. The V gene's germline CDR1 is SQVTM and CDR2 ANQGSEA. This CDR3 reads CSVVGSSGANVLTF. The CDR3 bases are TGCAGCGTTGTCGGGTCTTCTGGGGCCAACGTCCTGACTTTC.

The chain couples TRBV7-9 to TRBJ2-2; TRBD1 matches at 7 bases. CDR1 and CDR2 (germline): SEHNR, FQNEAQ (reference sequence). This CDR3 has 13 amino acids. Trimming took 11 bases from V and 6 from J; bases not matched to a gene: 9. CDR3 loop: CAWLRGSAGELFF. DNA of the CDR3: TGTGCCTGGCTCAGGGGGAGCGCCGGGGAGCTGTTTTTT.